These 28 T cell receptor beta chains were sequenced from one sample in a study of response to subunit inactivated influenza vaccine. TCRdb processed the RT-PCR reads anew with MiXCR; each CDR3 protein has one entry. Found here are 550,000 to 800,000 distinct CDR3 sequences, approximately 15% of them singletons; the top ten hold approximately 7%. Specimen: PBMCs from blood, collected 14 to 15 days before vaccination. These receptors all come from a man aged 45-65 years who received an inactivated influenza vaccine.

This clonotype was picked up a small number of times. The genes are TRBV30 and TRBJ1-3; possible D gene TRBD1, 6 bases. Deletions cut 3 bases from V and 0 bases from J, with 18 bases between. This CDR3 is 17 amino acids long. The germline CDR1 and CDR2 sequences are GTSNPN and SVGIG (reference sequence). The CDR3 nucleotides read TGTGCCTGGAGCCCTCGACAGGCGATACTCTCTGGAAACACCATATATTTT. Protein: CAWSPRQAILSGNTIYF.

The rearrangement joins TRBV12-3 or TRBV12-4 to TRBJ2-1; TRBD2 agrees at 12 bases. The junction had 7 bases not matched to a gene; V was cut back by 1 base and J by 9 bases. The CDR3 consists of 16 residues. The DNA of the CDR3 is TGTGCCAGCAGTTTAGACCCACTAGCGGGGGGAACTGAGCAGTTCTTC. Residues: CASSLDPLAGGTEQFF.

This clonotype was detected many times. The chain is built from TRBV7-2 and TRBJ2-7, with 7 nucleotides matching TRBD1. Germline values: CDR1 SGHTA, CDR2 FQGNSA. CDR3 size: 16 residues. V trimming: 5 bases; J trimming: 0 bases; junction bases outside the gene matches: 10. CDR3 region: CASSRTGTVSSYEQYF. The CDR3 DNA is TGTGCCAGCAGCCGTACCGGGACAGTAAGCTCCTACGAGCAGTACTTC.

This clonotype was picked up a small number of times. The rearrangement joins TRBV5-1 to TRBJ1-1; D ambiguous. Germline lookup yields CDR1 SGHRS and CDR2 YFSETQ. Trimming shortened V by 1 base and J by 5 bases, and 6 bases separated the two germline ends. This CDR3 region has 12 residues. DNA of the CDR3: TGCGCCAGCAGCTTGTACGTGACTGAAGCTTTCTTT. This sequence encodes CASSLYVTEAFF.

V and J are TRBV5-1 and TRBJ2-7, with 9 positions matching TRBD1. The CDR3 totals 15 residues. The V segment lost 2 bases and the J segment 5 bases; nucleotides outside the gene matches: 8. Germline V gene lookup returns CDR1 SGHRS and CDR2 YFSETQ. Written as DNA, the CDR3 is TGCGCCAGCAGCTTAGGGACAGGGTTGGAGAACGAGCAGTACTTC. Translation: CASSLGTGLENEQYF.

The rearrangement links TRBV12-3 or TRBV12-4 to TRBJ1-5; 7 bases fit TRBD1. CDR3 size: 15 residues. The V segment lost 7 bases and the J segment 2 bases; nucleotides outside the gene matches: 8. DNA for the CDR3: TGTGCCAGCACCCTGTCCGGACAGGGCAATCAGCCCCAGCATTTT. Its protein product is CASTLSGQGNQPQHF.

This clonotype was recorded at least ten times. The chain employs TRBV4-3 and TRBJ2-3, with D hard to call. CDR1 and CDR2 from the germline V gene are LGHNA and YSLEER. V lost 0 bases and J 1 base, leaving 11 bases between the germline ends. The length of the CDR3 is 16 residues. The CDR3, as DNA: TGCGCCAGCAGCCAAGATCGGCAGAGAGGCACAGATACGCAGTATTTT. This encodes CASSQDRQRGTDTQYF.

The gene calls are TRBV6-1 and TRBJ2-1, with a tentative D call TRBD2 (6 bases). Per the germline V gene, CDR1 is MNHNS and CDR2 is SASEGT. The CDR3 length is 15 residues. Trimming cost V 7 bases and J 0 bases, with 13 bases left between them. The DNA of the CDR3 is TGTGCCAGCACAGACGGGAGTCCCTCCTACAATGAGCAGTTCTTC. Encoded protein: CASTDGSPSYNEQFF.

This clonotype has more than one count but fewer than ten. The J gene is TRBJ2-1, the V gene TRBV7-8; a possible D gene is TRBD2 (5 bases). With 2 bases removed from V and 8 bases from J, the gap between germline ends came to 19 bases. This CDR3 has 16 amino acids. Germline V gene lookup returns CDR1 SGHVS and CDR2 FQNEAQ. This chain's CDR3 is CASSLFLVGVYHEQFF. CDR3 in DNA: TGTGCCAGCAGCTTATTTTTGGTGGGAGTCTATCATGAGCAGTTCTTC.

The chain employs TRBV7-2 and TRBJ2-5, with 8 bases lining up with TRBD2. The CDR3 covers 13 residues. The germline V gene has CDR1 SGHTA and CDR2 FQGNSA. V trimming: 7 bases; J trimming: 8 bases; junction bases outside the gene matches: 9. The CDR3 coding sequence is TGTGCCAGCACGGTGGGGACTAGTGAAACCCAGTACTTC. It is translated as CASTVGTSETQYF.

Regarding this clonotype: Given a much more abundant clone one base away, this may be a read error. This chain connects TRBV29-1 to TRBJ2-7, with D possibly called TRBD1 or TRBD2 (5 bases each). The CDR3 consists of 14 residues. The germline V gene has CDR1 SQVTM and CDR2 ANQGSEA. Between the trimmed V and J ends, which lost 7 bases and 2 bases, there was a span of 18 bases. CDR3 sequence reads: CSATGRRNTYEQYF. DNA for the CDR3: TGCAGCGCTACGGGGCGCAGGAACACCTACGAGCAGTACTTC.

The chain recombines TRBV5-5 with TRBJ2-1; D gene ambiguous. Germline values: CDR1 SGHKS, CDR2 YYEKEE (reference sequence). The CDR3 totals 16 residues. V lost 0 bases and J lost 7, with 17 bases in between. The CDR3 region is CASSLDQQPIGNEQFF. The CDR3 DNA sequence: TGTGCCAGCAGCTTGGACCAACAGCCCATAGGGAATGAGCAGTTCTTC.

This clonotype appeared many times. The gene calls are TRBV5-1 and TRBJ2-7; D is uncertain. Trimming cost V 5 bases and J 2 bases, with 14 bases left between them. This CDR3 contains 14 residues. Germline CDR1 SGHRS, CDR2 YFSETQ. The CDR3 region is CASRPLAATYEQYF. The DNA for the CDR3 is TGCGCCAGCAGACCTCTCGCGGCGACCTACGAGCAGTACTTC. Supplemented by reference TRBV5-1 and TRBJ2-7, the full variable domain reads KAGVTQTPRYLIKTRGQQVTLSCSPISGHRSVSWYQQTPGQGLQFLFEYFSETQRNKGNFPGRFSGRQFSNSRSEMNVSTLELGDSALYLCASRPLAATYEQYFGPGTRLTVT.

This clonotype was counted at least ten times. V usage is TRBV7-9 and J usage is TRBJ1-1; 10 bases map to TRBD1. This CDR3 is built from 15 residues. The junction had 11 bases not matched to a gene; V was cut back by 5 bases and J by 8 bases. Germline lookup yields CDR1 SEHNR and CDR2 FQNEAQ (reference sequence). The DNA for the CDR3 is TGTGCCAGCAGCCCAGACAGGGGGCCTCCCTCGGAAGCTTTCTTT. This gives the protein CASSPDRGPPSEAFF.

The CDR3 region has the DNA TGCAGCGTTGAAGGTTATGGTGCTGCTTTCTTT. This gives the protein CSVEGYGAAFF. The chain recombines TRBV29-1 with TRBJ1-1; D remains ambiguous. Germline lookup yields CDR1 SQVTM and CDR2 ANQGSEA. The CDR3 loop spans 11 amino acids. Trimming stripped 1 base from V and 11 bases from J, with 11 bases between.

The chain employs TRBV30 and TRBJ2-6; TRBD2 aligns across 7 bases. The V gene end was trimmed by 3 bases and the J gene end by 0 bases; junction bases not matched to a gene: 8. Germline loops: CDR1 GTSNPN, CDR2 SVGIG (reference sequence). The CDR3 runs 17 residues. In DNA form, the CDR3 reads TGTGCCTGGAGGGATCTGGGAGGGAGCTCTGGGGCCAACGTCCTGACTTTC. It translates to CAWRDLGGSSGANVLTF.

This clonotype was observed a few times. This rearrangement joins TRBV29-1 to TRBJ1-1; a weak D match, TRBD1 (6 bases). This CDR3 is 13 amino acids long. Germline assignment: CDR1 SQVTM and CDR2 ANQGSEA. V lost 7 bases and J lost 3, with 15 bases in between. CDR3 coding DNA: TGCAGCGCCCGGGGCAGGGGAGACACTGAAGCTTTCTTT. The encoded protein is CSARGRGDTEAFF.

In its sample, this clonotype was seen many times. The gene calls are TRBV12-3 or TRBV12-4 and TRBJ2-5; D gene uncertain. V was cut by 4 bases and J by 4 bases, with 7 bases left in between. This CDR3 region has 12 residues. The CDR3, as DNA: TGTGCCAGCAGTTCATTCCCAGAGACCCAGTACTTC. The encoded protein is CASSSFPETQYF.

Remarks on this clonotype: The junction shows a germline mismatch at one end, possibly a read error. The gene calls are TRBV2 and TRBJ1-4; no clear D. Germline values: CDR1 SNHLY, CDR2 FYNNEI. CDR3 size: 17 residues. The CDR3 DNA is TGTGCCATCAGTCCAAAAAGGGCAACGGCCTCTAATGAAAAACTGTTTTTT. This translates into CAISPKRATASNEKLFF. Together with reference TRBV2 and TRBJ1-4, the CDR3 gives the full variable domain: EPEVTQTPSHQVTQMGQEVILRCVPISNHLYFYWYRQILGQKVEFLVSFYNNEISEKSEIFDDQFSVERPDGSNFTLKIRSTKLEDSAMYFCAISPKRATASNEKLFFGSGTQLSVL.

As DNA, the CDR3 is TGTGCCAGCAGTCCGGCCAGGAGGACCTATGGCTACACCTTC. Translated: CASSPARRTYGYTF. The J gene is TRBJ1-2, the V gene TRBV12-3 or TRBV12-4; D not certain. Between the trimmed V and J ends, which lost 5 bases and 4 bases, there was a span of 14 bases. The CDR3 extends over 14 amino acids.

This clonotype was seen a few times. The rearrangement uses TRBV3-1 and TRBJ2-5; TRBD1 might be the D (6 bases). Germline V gene data show CDR1 as LGHDT and CDR2 as YNNKEL (reference sequence). V lost 2 bases, J lost 4 bases, and 11 bases lay in between. This CDR3 contains 14 residues. In DNA, the CDR3 is TGTGCCAGCAGCCAAAGGGGGAGACTAGAGACCCAGTACTTC. Translating it yields CASSQRGRLETQYF.

This clonotype was observed at least ten times. The chain employs TRBV20-1 and TRBJ1-6, with 7 bases identical to TRBD1. CDR3 length: 11 residues. Per germline, CDR1 DFQATT and CDR2 SNEGSKA (reference sequence). Germline trimming cut 5 bases from V and 18 bases from J; bases unmatched to any gene: 10. The CDR3 DNA follows: TGCAGTGCTCGCTGGGACAGTAAACACCACTTT. Amino acid sequence: CSARWDSKHHF.

This clonotype occurred a few times. The chain has TRBV4-2 and TRBJ2-1; 14 positions agree with TRBD2. The V segment lost 4 bases and the J segment 4 bases; nucleotides outside the gene matches: 3. The CDR3 is made up of 16 amino acids. CDR1 LGHNA and CDR2 YNFKEQ come from the germline V gene. DNA of the CDR3: TGTGCCAGCAGCCTCCGACTAGCGGGAGGGTACAATGAGCAGTTCTTC. This translates into CASSLRLAGGYNEQFF.

The chain recombines TRBV29-1 with TRBJ1-5; 10 bases are a match to TRBD1. The length of the CDR3 is 14 residues. With V trimmed by 6 bases and J by 6 bases, 8 bases remained unmatched. The germline gives CDR1 SQVTM, CDR2 ANQGSEA. This CDR3 reads CSVGTGAYGQPQHF. In DNA form, the CDR3 reads TGCAGCGTGGGGACAGGGGCCTACGGTCAGCCCCAGCATTTT.

In this sample, this clonotype turned up a few times. The V call is TRBV9, the J call TRBJ2-1; 9 bases fit TRBD2. V shed 3 bases, J shed 6 bases, and the junction held 13 bases outside the gene matches. This CDR3 is 17 amino acids long. Per germline, CDR1 SGDLS and CDR2 YYNGEE. The CDR3 loop reads CASSADPGAGGINEQFF. As DNA, the CDR3 is TGTGCCAGCAGCGCAGACCCCGGGGCGGGAGGGATCAATGAGCAGTTCTTC.

CDR3 sequence (DNA): TGCGCCAGCAGCGATATGGTTGGGACTGAAGCTTTCTTT. Translation: CASSDMVGTEAFF. This rearrangement joins TRBV5-1 to TRBJ1-1; D unclear. CDR3 length: 13 residues. With 4 bases removed from V and 5 bases from J, the gap between germline ends came to 12 bases. Germline-derived CDR1 and CDR2 are SGHRS and YFSETQ.

This clonotype was counted a few times. V usage is TRBV20-1 and J usage is TRBJ2-7, with 8 bases identical to TRBD2. V was pared by 3 bases and J by 3 bases, with 10 bases of the junction left unmatched. Per germline, CDR1 DFQATT and CDR2 SNEGSKA (reference sequence). This CDR3 is 15 amino acids long. The CDR3: CSASQTAGANYEQYF. The CDR3 DNA reads as TGCAGTGCTAGCCAGACAGCGGGAGCTAACTACGAGCAGTACTTC.

This clonotype was seen many times. This chain joins TRBV6-2 or TRBV6-3 and TRBJ2-7; unclear D gene. V was shortened by 6 bases and J by 6 bases, with 9 bases between the two germline ends. From germline, CDR1 is MNHEY and CDR2 SVGEGT. There are 11 residues in the CDR3. The CDR3, as DNA: TGTGCCAGCAGCCTAGGGTTCGAGCAGTACTTC. Translating it yields CASSLGFEQYF.